This T cell receptor (beta chain) was sequenced during a study of shared clonotypes between healthy human individuals. Points from the study as a whole: Estimated clonotype richness was generally higher in naive than memory subsets. The expectation was that sequencing depth would affect clonotype sharing among donors.

In regard to this clone: Its antigen is still unknown.

V was shortened by 4 bases and J by 6 bases, with 15 bases between the two germline ends. Germline V gene data show CDR1 as SQVTM and CDR2 as ANQGSEA. The CDR3 loop spans 13 amino acids. HIV-negative, healthy adults without recent acute infections or vaccinations were the donors. TCRdb's copy holds only in-frame clones and misses some; the assay was immunoSEQ multiplex PCR. The sample has about 1.1 million clones; 60% to 80% are singletons. V and J are TRBV29-1 and TRBJ1-1, with D maybe TRBD1 (6 bases). This clonotype was obtained from a man aged 18 to 35 in good health. Some clones in this sample may be carry-over from other donors' samples. Material for sequencing was memory CD4+ T cells from PBMCs. This sample's subset: CD45RA-negative fraction. The CDR3 region has the DNA TGCAGCGTTGGAGGTACAGGGACGGCTGAAGCTTTCTTT. This codes for CSVGGTGTAEAFF.